These 19 T cell receptor beta chains came from one sample sequenced in a study of graft-versus-host responses after intestinal transplantation. Profiling relied on immunoSEQ multiplex PCR, and the TCRdb table lists in-frame clones only, not all of them. The repertoire holds roughly 40,000 clones, with roughly 90% as singletons. Sample: PBMCs, taken 524 days after transplant. Receptor source: a human patient who received an intestinal transplant, so some T cells may come from the graft donor.

J is TRBJ2-2 and V is TRBV28; D may correspond to TRBD1 or TRBD2 (5 bases each). The CDR3 contains 14 residues. V lost 4 bases, J lost 6 bases, and 12 bases lay in between. In germline, CDR1 is MDHEN, CDR2 SYDVKM. The CDR3 DNA is TGTGCCAGCAGTTCGGGACGAAGCCCCGGGGAGCTGTTTTTT. Translation: CASSSGRSPGELFF.

The CDR3 loop reads CASSSDSHSGNTIYF. In nucleotides, the CDR3 is TGTGCCAGCAGCTCTGACAGCCACTCTGGAAACACCATATATTTT. The chain recombines TRBV5-4 with TRBJ1-3, with D possibly matching TRBD1 (5 bases). Germline V gene lookup returns CDR1 SGHNT and CDR2 YYREEE (reference sequence). V was shortened by 3 bases and J by 0 bases, with 10 bases between the two germline ends. The CDR3 consists of 15 residues.

The genes are TRBV5-1 and TRBJ2-3; no firm D call. Germline values: CDR1 SGHRS, CDR2 YFSETQ. Deletions cut 4 bases from V and 3 bases from J, with 12 bases between. CDR3 size: 14 residues. The CDR3: CASSVNGRTDTQYF. In DNA form, the CDR3 reads TGCGCCAGCAGCGTAAATGGAAGAACAGATACGCAGTATTTT. Full variable domain (missing parts from reference TRBV5-1 and TRBJ2-3): KAGVTQTPRYLIKTRGQQVTLSCSPISGHRSVSWYQQTPGQGLQFLFEYFSETQRNKGNFPGRFSGRQFSNSRSEMNVSTLELGDSALYLCASSVNGRTDTQYFGPGTRLTVL.

The rearrangement links TRBV7-6 to TRBJ2-1, with 12 bases lining up with TRBD2. The CDR3 extends over 16 amino acids. The V gene end was trimmed by 5 bases and the J gene end by 9 bases; junction bases not matched to a gene: 11. CDR1 is SGHVS, CDR2 FNYEAQ, per germline. The CDR3, as DNA: TGTGCCAGCAGCACAGGGGCTAGCGGGAGGGGGGGTGAGCAGTTCTTC. It encodes CASSTGASGRGGEQFF.

The CDR3 spells CASGRAYEQYF. The DNA of the CDR3 is TGTGCCAGTGGGAGGGCCTACGAGCAGTACTTC. The V gene is TRBV6-1, the J gene TRBJ2-7; 7 positions match TRBD2. The CDR3 sequence is 11 residues long. Trimming cost V 9 bases and J 2 bases; bases outside gene matches: 1. The germline V gene has CDR1 MNHNS and CDR2 SASEGT.

The V gene is TRBV19, the J gene TRBJ1-2, with a weak D call TRBD1 (6 bases). CDR3 length equals 13 residues. V was cut by 6 bases and J by 11 bases, with 19 bases left in between. CDR1 and CDR2 from the germline V gene are LNHDA and SQIVND (reference sequence). CDR3 in amino acids: CASSTQGTGTYTF. For the CDR3, the DNA is TGTGCCAGTAGCACCCAGGGGACGGGAACGTACACCTTC.

V is TRBV27 and J is TRBJ1-5; TRBD1 agrees at 9 bases. V shed 3 bases, J shed 4 bases, and the junction held 4 bases outside the gene matches. CDR3 length equals 15 residues. The germline V gene encodes CDR1 MNHEY and CDR2 SMNVEV (reference sequence). The CDR3: CASSLTGGFNQPQHF. The CDR3 DNA reads TGTGCCAGCAGTTTGACAGGGGGATTTAATCAGCCCCAGCATTTT.

The V call is TRBV14, the J call TRBJ1-2; no firm D call. This CDR3 has 13 amino acids. V lost 3 bases, J lost 2 bases, and 7 bases lay in between. Germline V gives CDR1 SGHDN, CDR2 FVKESK. The CDR3 nucleotides are TGTGCCAGCAGCCAGCCGGGGAACTATGGCTACACCTTC. Translating it yields CASSQPGNYGYTF.

This chain connects TRBV5-6 to TRBJ2-5; 7 bases align to TRBD1. Trimming removed 0 bases from V and 4 bases from J; junction bases left unmatched: 9. The CDR3 spans 16 residues. From germline, CDR1 is SGHDT and CDR2 YYEEEE. CDR3 sequence reads: CASSLGGGARAETQYF. Here the CDR3 DNA reads TGTGCCAGCAGCTTGGGAGGGGGCGCACGGGCAGAGACCCAGTACTTC.

This sequence joins TRBV6-5 and TRBJ2-2; perhaps TRBD1 as D (6 bases). The CDR3 sequence is 14 residues long. V dropped 8 bases and J dropped 5 bases, with 15 bases sitting between them. In germline, CDR1 is MNHEY, CDR2 SVGAGI. The CDR3 DNA sequence: TGTGCCAGCGGAATCAGGGGTGGAACCGGGGAGCTGTTTTTT. Translation: CASGIRGGTGELFF.

The chain has TRBV27 and TRBJ2-1; 7 nucleotides align to TRBD1. In germline, CDR1 is MNHEY, CDR2 SMNVEV (reference sequence). CDR3 length equals 15 residues. Trimming cost V 2 bases and J 2 bases; bases outside gene matches: 3. This chain's CDR3 is CASSLGQGAYNEQFF. The CDR3 DNA reads TGTGCCAGCAGTTTAGGGCAGGGGGCCTACAATGAGCAGTTCTTC.

V and J are TRBV4-1 and TRBJ2-3; D not certain. Germline CDR1 is MGHRA and CDR2 is YSYEKL. The CDR3 spans 15 residues. V was shortened by 0 bases and J by 2 bases, with 9 bases between the two germline ends. The CDR3 DNA follows: TGCGCCAGCAGCCAAGACCTCCGATTCACAGATACGCAGTATTTT. Translating gives CASSQDLRFTDTQYF.

The chain joins TRBV7-8 to TRBJ2-1, with D uncertain. Germline V gives CDR1 SGHVS, CDR2 FQNEAQ. CDR3 size: 16 residues. The V end was cut by 7 bases, the J end by 4 bases, with 20 bases between. This CDR3 reads CASIASGGPIYNEQFF. The CDR3 bases are TGTGCCAGCATTGCGTCGGGTGGCCCTATTTACAATGAGCAGTTCTTC.

The chain uses TRBV5-1 and TRBJ2-7; D is tentatively TRBD1 or TRBD2 (6 bases each). Germline loops: CDR1 SGHRS, CDR2 YFSETQ. Trimming stripped 0 bases from V and 5 bases from J, with 12 bases between. The CDR3 extends over 14 amino acids. As DNA, the CDR3 is TGCGCCAGCAGCTTGGAGTTGGGGGGCGACGAGCAGTACTTC. Translating it yields CASSLELGGDEQYF.

This rearrangement joins TRBV5-6 to TRBJ2-4, with 8 bases fitting TRBD2. Germline CDR1 is SGHDT and CDR2 is YYEEEE. The V and J ends lost 1 base and 4 bases, in that order; junction bases with no gene match: 7. This CDR3 comprises 16 residues. The CDR3 region is CASSLSPGGAKNIQYF. The CDR3 nucleotides are TGTGCCAGCAGCTTGAGCCCGGGAGGGGCTAAAAACATTCAGTACTTC.

This chain links TRBV18 with TRBJ2-2, with TRBD1 matching 8 bases. This CDR3 is built from 14 residues. V shed 4 bases and J 6 bases; nucleotides not matched to a gene: 4. Germline CDR1 and CDR2: KGHSH and LQKENI. CDR3 DNA: TGTGCCAGCTCACTTGAACAGGGGGCCGGGGAGCTGTTTTTT. It codes for CASSLEQGAGELFF.

The V call is TRBV11-2, the J call TRBJ2-7; the D call may be TRBD1 or TRBD2 (5 bases each). Germline loops: CDR1 SGHAT, CDR2 FQNNGV. The CDR3 sequence is 15 residues long. The V gene lost 5 bases and the J gene lost 1 base, with 15 bases spanning the gap. CDR3 nucleotides: TGTGCCAGCAGCCTCGTTGGGGGTACTTCCTACGAGCAGTACTTC. Protein: CASSLVGGTSYEQYF.

V is TRBV10-3 and J is TRBJ2-1, with TRBD1 as a possible D gene (5 bases). V lost 5 bases and J lost 7, with 15 bases in between. CDR1 is ENHRY, CDR2 SYGVKD, per germline. This CDR3 has 14 amino acids. The CDR3 DNA reads as TGTGCCATCAGTATCAGGGCCCTTGGGAATGAGCAGTTCTTC. This encodes CAISIRALGNEQFF.

The CDR3: CASSLGLAGGNEQFF. Here the CDR3 DNA reads TGTGCCAGCAGCTTAGGACTAGCGGGAGGGAATGAGCAGTTCTTC. The rearrangement links TRBV9 to TRBJ2-1, with 15 bases lining up with TRBD2. Trimming took 4 bases from V and 7 from J; bases not matched to a gene: 3. The CDR3 runs 15 residues. Germline V gene lookup returns CDR1 SGDLS and CDR2 YYNGEE.